The T cell receptor (beta chain) described here comes from a study of blood T cell repertoires in COVID-19. Study at large: The samples span acute and convalescent COVID-19 from the United States, Italy and Spain. Nucleic acid was either cDNA or gDNA, and it came from T cells, B-cell-depleted T cells, or PBMCs.

Original processing methods: Cell counts per sample came from amplifying reference gene primers. TCRdb keeps only in-frame clones here, not all; method: immunoSEQ multiplex PCR. The V and J calls and clone size come from that table; D and trimming were worked out from the DNA. The top ten hold around 9.7% of the sample, which has 69,000 or so clones, 82% seen once. V was pared by 5 bases and J by 5 bases, with 14 bases of the junction left unmatched. CDR1 and CDR2 from the germline V gene are SQVTM and ANQGSEA. The CDR3 has 16 amino acids. The sample consisted of peripheral blood. This receptor was obtained from a woman over 75 with acute or convalescent COVID-19. The chain joins TRBV29-1 to TRBJ1-4, with 7 positions matching TRBD1. CDR3 sequence reads: CSVSRVRDRDNEKLFF. CDR3 nucleotide sequence: TGCAGCGTTTCACGGGTACGCGACAGGGACAATGAAAAACTGTTTTTT.